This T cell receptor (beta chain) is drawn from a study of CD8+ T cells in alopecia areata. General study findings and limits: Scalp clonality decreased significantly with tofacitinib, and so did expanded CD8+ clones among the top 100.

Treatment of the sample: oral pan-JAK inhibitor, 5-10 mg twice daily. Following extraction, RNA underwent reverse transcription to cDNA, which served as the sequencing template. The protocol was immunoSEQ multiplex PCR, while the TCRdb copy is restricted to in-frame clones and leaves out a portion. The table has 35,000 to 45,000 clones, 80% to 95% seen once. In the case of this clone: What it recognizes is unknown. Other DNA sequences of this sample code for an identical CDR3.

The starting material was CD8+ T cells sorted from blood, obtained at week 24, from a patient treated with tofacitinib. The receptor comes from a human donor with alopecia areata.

This CDR3 is CASSYLGTDTQYF. As DNA, the CDR3 is TGTGCCAGCAGTTACCTCGGCACAGATACGCAGTATTTT. The genes are TRBV6-5 and TRBJ2-3; D unclear. The CDR3 has 13 residues. CDR1 is MNHEY and CDR2 is SVGAGI in the germline V gene. Trimming shortened V by 2 bases and J by 1 base, and 4 bases separated the two germline ends.